This entry lists 30 T cell receptor beta chains sequenced from one sample in a study of blood T cell repertoires in COVID-19. Sequencing used immunoSEQ multiplex PCR; TCRdb keeps in-frame clones, though not all of them. This table has fewer than 300,000 clones, around 90% appearing once. What was sequenced was PBMCs or T cells enriched from blood (not recorded which). These receptors originate from a woman younger than 45 who had recovered from COVID-19.

The CDR3 here is CASSYSLRDYNEQFF. CDR3 DNA: TGTGCCAGCAGTTACTCTTTGCGGGACTACAATGAGCAGTTCTTC. The chain combines TRBV6-2 or TRBV6-3 with TRBJ2-1, with D perhaps matching TRBD2 (6 bases). The V and J ends lost 0 bases and 3 bases respectively, with 9 bases between them. Germline values: CDR1 MNHEY, CDR2 SVGEGT. The CDR3 length is 15 residues.

The chain combines TRBV4-3 with TRBJ1-5, with D hard to call. CDR3 length equals 15 residues. Germline V gene lookup returns CDR1 LGHNA and CDR2 YSLEER. V lost 6 bases and J 2 bases, leaving 14 bases between the germline ends. CDR3 bases: TGCGCCAGCAGTCCCGGCCTGAGGGGCAATCAGCCCCAGCATTTT. Translated, it gives CASSPGLRGNQPQHF.

The rearrangement uses TRBV9 and TRBJ2-2; 9 nucleotides match TRBD1. This CDR3 is built from 15 residues. The germline gives CDR1 SGDLS, CDR2 YYNGEE. J gave up 6 bases and V 2 bases, and 5 bases lay outside the gene matches. This CDR3 reads CASSVWDREAGELFF. DNA for the CDR3: TGTGCCAGCAGCGTTTGGGACAGGGAGGCCGGGGAGCTGTTTTTT. The full variable domain, with the rest looked up from reference TRBV9 and TRBJ2-2, is DSGVTQTPKHLITATGQRVTLRCSPRSGDLSVYWYQQSLDQGLQFLIQYYNGEERAKGNILERFSAQQFPDLHSELNLSSLELGDSALYFCASSVWDREAGELFFGEGSRLTVL.

The J gene is TRBJ2-2, the V gene TRBV21-1; TRBD1, the table's D call, lacks a check against the DNA. TRBV21-1 is flagged as a pseudogene. The CDR3 runs to 17 residues. As DNA, the CDR3 is TGTGCCAGCAGCGTAAACTTCAAGGGGGTGGGAACCGGGGAGCTGTTTTTT. Translating it yields CASSVNFKGVGTGELFF.

V is TRBV24-1 and J is TRBJ2-2, with 7 nucleotides matching TRBD1. V trimming: 4 bases; J trimming: 5 bases; junction bases outside the gene matches: 6. The CDR3 consists of 15 residues. CDR1 and CDR2 from the germline V gene are KGHDR and SFDVKD. The CDR3 region has the DNA TGTGCCACCAGTGAACCGGGACAGATTACCGGGGAGCTGTTTTTT. This translates into CATSEPGQITGELFF.

The chain is built from TRBV4-2 and TRBJ2-7; no clear D. The V and J ends lost 4 bases and 1 base respectively, with 11 bases between them. CDR3 size: 14 residues. Looked up from germline, CDR1 is LGHNA and CDR2 is YNFKEQ. The CDR3: CASSLLENSYEQYF. In DNA form, the CDR3 reads TGTGCCAGCAGCCTACTTGAAAATTCCTACGAGCAGTACTTC.

The genes are TRBV2 and TRBJ1-2, with 9 bases lining up with TRBD1. The CDR3 loop spans 20 amino acids. Trimming removed 3 bases from V and 6 bases from J; junction bases left unmatched: 23. Germline V gene sequence: CDR1 SNHLY, CDR2 FYNNEI. The CDR3: CASSDYSTRDRVFSLDGYTF. CDR3 sequence (DNA): TGTGCCAGCAGTGACTACAGCACTCGGGACAGGGTATTTTCTCTTGATGGCTACACCTTC.

The rearrangement links TRBV7-2 to TRBJ2-3; TRBD1 matches at 8 bases. The V gene's germline CDR1 is SGHTA and CDR2 FQGNSA. The CDR3 spans 17 residues. V dropped 5 bases and J dropped 4; count of bases not matched to a gene: 14. CDR3 DNA sequence: TGTGCCAGCAGCACAACCGGGACAGGAGGGCCTGCAGATACGCAGTATTTT. The encoded protein is CASSTTGTGGPADTQYF. Full variable domain (remainder filled in from reference TRBV7-2 and TRBJ2-3): GAGVSQSPSNKVTEKGKDVELRCDPISGHTALYWYRQSLGQGLEFLIYFQGNSAPDKSGLPSDRFSAERTGGSVSTLTIQRTQQEDSAVYLCASSTTGTGGPADTQYFGPGTRLTVL.

A single count supports this clone. V gene TRBV28 combines with J gene TRBJ2-7, with 7 bases lining up with TRBD1. This CDR3 comprises 14 residues. Germline-derived CDR1 and CDR2 are MDHEN and SYDVKM. V lost 6 bases, J lost 4 bases, and 9 bases stayed unmatched. The CDR3 DNA follows: TGTGCCAGCAGGCGCAACCAACAGGGGTACGAGCAGTACTTC. Amino acids: CASRRNQQGYEQYF.

The V and J genes are TRBV6-2 or TRBV6-3 and TRBJ2-2; D remains unclear. V shed 5 bases and J shed 1 base, with 5 bases lying between them. CDR1 is MNHEY, CDR2 SVGEGT, per germline. This CDR3 contains 13 residues. The CDR3 DNA follows: TGTGCCAGCAGTCTTCTGAACACCGGGGAGCTGTTTTTT. Its protein is CASSLLNTGELFF.

The chain uses TRBV29-1 and TRBJ2-5, with D perhaps matching TRBD2 (6 bases). Germline V gene lookup returns CDR1 SQVTM and CDR2 ANQGSEA. This CDR3 has 12 amino acids. Deletions cut 4 bases from V and 5 bases from J, with 11 bases between. The DNA for the CDR3 is TGCAGCGTTGGACCGGCGGGGGAGACCCAGTACTTC. It yields the protein CSVGPAGETQYF.

V usage is TRBV11-2 and J usage is TRBJ1-6; the D gene is possibly TRBD1 (6 bases). Trimming removed 6 bases at V and 11 bases at J, with 20 bases between. CDR1 is SGHAT and CDR2 is FQNNGV in the germline V gene. The CDR3 extends over 15 amino acids. This chain's CDR3 is CASRKMDSVRTPLHF. CDR3 nucleotides: TGTGCCAGCAGAAAGATGGACAGCGTCAGGACACCCCTCCACTTT. The whole variable domain, remainder taken from reference TRBV11-2 and TRBJ1-6, is EAGVAQSPRYKIIEKRQSVAFWCNPISGHATLYWYQQILGQGPKLLIQFQNNGVVDDSQLPKDRFSAERLKGVDSTLKIQPAKLEDSAVYLCASRKMDSVRTPLHFGNGTRLTVT.

The gene calls are TRBV29-1 and TRBJ1-1; possibly TRBD1 for D (6 bases). This CDR3 contains 14 residues. The germline gives CDR1 SQVTM, CDR2 ANQGSEA. Trimming stripped 4 bases from V and 7 bases from J, with 19 bases between. The CDR3 DNA follows: TGCAGCGTTGTAGGGCTTACAGGGTTTGTTGAAGCTTTCTTT. Its translation: CSVVGLTGFVEAFF.

The chain is built from TRBV5-1 and TRBJ1-1, with 7 bases aligning to TRBD1. Germline loops: CDR1 SGHRS, CDR2 YFSETQ. With V trimmed by 1 base and J by 8 bases, 14 bases remained unmatched. CDR3 length: 16 amino acids. DNA for the CDR3: TGCGCCAGCAGCTTGATCAAACAGGGGTCGAACGGGGAAGCTTTCTTT. Protein product: CASSLIKQGSNGEAFF.

The chain links TRBV27 to TRBJ2-1; tentatively, D is TRBD2 (6 bases). V lost 3 bases and J 0 bases, leaving 27 bases between the germline ends. This CDR3 has 21 residues. The germline gives CDR1 MNHEY, CDR2 SMNVEV (reference sequence). The CDR3 loop reads CASSLMLKSGLLISSYNEQFF. The CDR3 coding sequence is TGTGCCAGCAGTTTGATGTTGAAGTCTGGACTACTTATAAGCTCCTACAATGAGCAGTTCTTC.

J is TRBJ2-1 and V is TRBV7-9, with 10 bases matching TRBD1. Germline-derived CDR1 and CDR2 are SEHNR and FQNEAQ (reference sequence). V was clipped by 5 bases and J by 6 bases; unmatched bases: 13. The CDR3 contains 17 residues. This CDR3 is CASSPAGGTGVPNEQFF. CDR3 bases: TGTGCCAGCAGCCCAGCTGGAGGGACAGGGGTCCCCAATGAGCAGTTCTTC.

The rearrangement joins TRBV28 to TRBJ1-2; perhaps TRBD1 as D (5 bases). Trimming removed 6 bases from V and 4 bases from J, with 12 bases in between. There are 13 residues in the CDR3. The germline CDR1 and CDR2 sequences are MDHEN and SYDVKM. In DNA form, the CDR3 reads TGTGCCAGCAGACCGGGACTGATCTATGGCTACACCTTC. Protein sequence: CASRPGLIYGYTF.

J is TRBJ2-5 and V is TRBV2; 8 positions match TRBD2. This CDR3 is built from 15 residues. The V segment lost 6 bases and the J segment 4 bases; nucleotides outside the gene matches: 10. The germline CDR1 and CDR2 sequences are SNHLY and FYNNEI. CDR3 nucleotide sequence: TGTGCCAGCAGACAACTAGCGGTGGGGAGAGAGACCCAGTACTTC. Translated: CASRQLAVGRETQYF.

The chain has TRBV6-5 and TRBJ1-1, with TRBD1 matching 8 bases. With 7 bases clipped from V and 5 bases from J, the junction kept 9 bases outside the gene matches. This CDR3 contains 14 residues. Germline CDR1 reads MNHEY; CDR2 reads SVGAGI. CDR3 bases: TGTGCCAGCACACCCCGGACAGGGTGGACTGAAGCTTTCTTT. It specifies CASTPRTGWTEAFF.

This chain uses TRBV7-2 with TRBJ1-3; no clear D gene. Germline V gene sequence: CDR1 SGHTA, CDR2 FQGNSA. The CDR3 consists of 13 residues. The V gene lost 5 bases and the J gene lost 4 bases, with 9 bases spanning the gap. The chain's CDR3 is CASSLLTGNTIYF. The CDR3 DNA follows: TGTGCCAGCAGCCTACTGACAGGAAACACCATATATTTT.

This chain connects TRBV9 to TRBJ2-6; D remains unclear. Germline CDR1 SGDLS, CDR2 YYNGEE. V dropped 4 bases and J dropped 2 bases, with 16 bases sitting between them. The CDR3 extends over 17 amino acids. The CDR3: CASSPEVQVTGANVLTF. Written as DNA, the CDR3 is TGTGCCAGCAGCCCGGAAGTGCAGGTAACTGGGGCCAACGTCCTGACTTTC.

The chain couples TRBV5-6 to TRBJ2-3, with a possible D match to TRBD2 (7 bases). The CDR3 is 13 residues long. Between the trimmed V and J ends, which lost 6 bases and 7 bases, there was a span of 15 bases. The germline V gene encodes CDR1 SGHDT and CDR2 YYEEEE. CDR3 coding DNA: TGTGCCAGCACCTGGGGGGGGGCTAATACGCAGTATTTT. It yields the protein CASTWGGANTQYF.

In its sample, this clone was seen a few times. CDR3 loop: CASQTGGTEAFF. In DNA form, the CDR3 reads TGTGCCAGCCAGACAGGGGGCACTGAAGCTTTCTTT. The V and J genes are TRBV25-1 and TRBJ1-1, with 9 bases lining up with TRBD1. V lost 8 bases to trimming and J lost 4 bases; unmatched junction nucleotides: 2. The CDR3 consists of 12 residues. From germline, CDR1 is MGHDK and CDR2 SYGVNS.

The chain uses TRBV7-9 and TRBJ2-2; perhaps TRBD2 as D (6 bases). The CDR3 has 15 amino acids. The germline CDR1 and CDR2 sequences are SEHNR and FQNEAQ (reference sequence). V dropped 5 bases and J dropped 3 bases, with 13 bases sitting between them. CDR3 amino acids: CASSNILADTGELFF. In DNA form, the CDR3 reads TGTGCCAGCAGCAATATACTAGCTGACACCGGGGAGCTGTTTTTT.

The chain has TRBV5-1 and TRBJ2-7, with D maybe TRBD2 (5 bases). Germline CDR1 reads SGHRS; CDR2 reads YFSETQ. The CDR3 has 15 amino acids. The germline V and J ends were trimmed by 1 base and 2 bases, with 13 bases remaining between them. CDR3 sequence: CASSLLGLAPYEQYF. CDR3 nucleotides: TGCGCCAGCAGCTTGTTAGGTCTAGCACCCTACGAGCAGTACTTC.

The gene calls are TRBV4-3 and TRBJ2-7; 7 positions match TRBD1. J was trimmed by 3 bases and V by 1 base; bases with no gene match: 3. Germline V gene sequence: CDR1 LGHNA, CDR2 YSLEER. The CDR3 consists of 14 residues. CDR3 nucleotide sequence: TGCGCCAGCAGCCAAGGGGCAGGGGGCTACGAGCAGTACTTC. Translated, it gives CASSQGAGGYEQYF.

The CDR3 spells CASSILPGLAHTGELFF. Written as DNA, the CDR3 is TGTGCCAGTAGTATTCTTCCGGGACTAGCGCACACCGGGGAGCTGTTTTTT. The rearrangement joins TRBV19 to TRBJ2-2; 10 bases are shared with TRBD2. Trimming cost V 3 bases and J 3 bases; bases outside gene matches: 7. Per germline, CDR1 LNHDA and CDR2 SQIVND (reference sequence). The CDR3 has 17 residues.

This rearrangement joins TRBV14 to TRBJ1-3; TRBD1 matches 7 bases. Germline V gene data show CDR1 as SGHDN and CDR2 as FVKESK. Trimming took 2 bases from V and 4 from J; bases not matched to a gene: 5. This CDR3 contains 15 residues. DNA of the CDR3: TGTGCCAGCAGCCAAAACAGGGGCTCCGGAAACACCATATATTTT. Protein sequence: CASSQNRGSGNTIYF. The entire variable domain, with the rest obtained from reference TRBV14 and TRBJ1-3, is as follows: EAGVTQFPSHSVIEKGQTVTLRCDPISGHDNLYWYRRVMGKEIKFLLHFVKESKQDESGMPNNRFLAERTGGTYSTLKVQPAELEDSGVYFCASSQNRGSGNTIYFGEGSWLTVV.

The gene calls are TRBV6-5 and TRBJ1-2; D unclear. This CDR3 is built from 15 residues. V was clipped by 6 bases and J by 3 bases, with 17 bases between them. Germline V gene lookup returns CDR1 MNHEY and CDR2 SVGAGI. The CDR3 reads CASRGGLTIHYGYTF. The CDR3 bases are TGTGCCAGCAGAGGAGGGCTAACTATTCACTATGGCTACACCTTC.

The rearrangement joins TRBV7-2 to TRBJ1-1; TRBD1 agrees at 8 bases. This CDR3 comprises 15 residues. J gave up 4 bases and V 4 bases, and 8 bases lay outside the gene matches. CDR1 and CDR2 from the germline V gene are SGHTA and FQGNSA. CDR3 nucleotide sequence: TGTGCCAGCAGCTCATCAGGGGGCTTTGGCACTGAAGCTTTCTTT. This encodes CASSSSGGFGTEAFF.